This T cell receptor beta chain came from a study of brain T cells in children with intractable seizures. General study findings and limits: Patients' HCMV serostatus was unknown; virus specificity rests on CDR3 similarity alone. Pre-surgery blood may have been undersampled, hiding some clones.

Only in-frame clones appear in the TCRdb table, and some are missing; sequencing was by immunoSEQ multiplex PCR. This sample has about 350,000 clones; over 90% occur once, and the top ten carry roughly 5.7%. The time point: blood from clinic visit 5 months post-surgery; TSC patient then seizure free. Only cases whose brain tissue showed the highest T cell transcript signatures were sequenced. Before surgery, patients took at least one anti-epileptic drug. Germline V gene lookup returns CDR1 MGHRA and CDR2 YSYEKL. The CDR3 consists of 15 residues. The germline V and J ends were trimmed by 0 bases and 3 bases, with 8 bases remaining between them. A word on this clone: The antigen remains undetermined.

Sample: peripheral blood, taken more than 4 months after surgery. V is TRBV4-1 and J is TRBJ2-2; D is undetermined. This TCR derives from a boy younger than two with tuberous sclerosis and intractable seizures. The CDR3 spells CASSQEDTHTGELFF. CDR3 nucleotides: TGCGCCAGCAGCCAAGAAGACACCCACACCGGGGAGCTGTTTTTT.